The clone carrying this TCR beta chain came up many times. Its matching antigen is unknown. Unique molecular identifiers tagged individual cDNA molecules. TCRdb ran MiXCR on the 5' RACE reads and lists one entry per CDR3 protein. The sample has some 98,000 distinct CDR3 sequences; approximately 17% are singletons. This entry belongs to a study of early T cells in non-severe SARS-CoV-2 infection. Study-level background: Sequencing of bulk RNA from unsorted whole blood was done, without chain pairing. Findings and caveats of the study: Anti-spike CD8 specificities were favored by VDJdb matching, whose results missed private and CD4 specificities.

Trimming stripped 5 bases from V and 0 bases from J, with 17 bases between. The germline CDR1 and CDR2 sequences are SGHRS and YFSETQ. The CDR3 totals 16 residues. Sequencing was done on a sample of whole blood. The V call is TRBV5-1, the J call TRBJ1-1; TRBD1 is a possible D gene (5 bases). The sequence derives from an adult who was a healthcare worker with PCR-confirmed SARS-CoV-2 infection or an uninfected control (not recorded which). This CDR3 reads CASSHTPGRMNTEAFF. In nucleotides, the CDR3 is TGCGCCAGCAGTCACACACCGGGACGGATGAACACTGAAGCTTTCTTT.